Listed here are 18 T cell receptor beta chains from one sample, sequenced in a study of shared clonotypes between healthy human individuals. As defined, naive CD8 cells were CD45RO-negative and positively selected for CCR7, with terminally differentiated effector memory CD45RA+ cells excluded. Produced via immunoSEQ multiplex PCR; TCRdb's table is partial and in-frame only. Here the sample spans about 800,000 clones, 90% to 97% being singletons. Sequenced input: naive CD8+ T cells sorted from blood. These receptors all come from a man younger than 45 in good health.

The chain combines TRBV11-2 with TRBJ2-1, with D possibly being TRBD1 or TRBD2 (6 bases each). CDR1 and CDR2 from the germline V gene are SGHAT and FQNNGV. The CDR3 is 15 amino acids. V lost 5 bases, J lost 7 bases, and 18 bases lay in between. The CDR3 region is CASSPTGAGMNEQFF. Here the CDR3 DNA reads TGTGCCAGCAGCCCCACGGGGGCGGGGATGAATGAGCAGTTCTTC.

V is TRBV28 and J is TRBJ2-7; D call uncertain. Per the germline V gene, CDR1 is MDHEN and CDR2 is SYDVKM. The V and J ends lost 6 bases and 2 bases respectively, with 8 bases between them. The CDR3 length is 12 residues. The CDR3 DNA reads TGTGCCAGCAGCGACAAGACCTACGAGCAGTACTTC. This encodes CASSDKTYEQYF.

This clone was picked up one time. This chain joins TRBV13 and TRBJ2-5; D perhaps matches TRBD2 (6 bases). Trimming removed 1 base at V and 1 base at J, with 16 bases between. CDR1 PRHDT and CDR2 FYEKMQ come from the germline V gene (reference sequence). CDR3 length equals 17 residues. The DNA for the CDR3 is TGTGCCAGCAGCTTAGAAAGTAGCGGAGGGATCCAAGAGACCCAGTACTTC. This sequence encodes CASSLESSGGIQETQYF.

This chain joins TRBV27 and TRBJ2-7; 10 bases are a match to TRBD2. The germline V gene encodes CDR1 MNHEY and CDR2 SMNVEV (reference sequence). The CDR3 length is 17 residues. The trim removed 5 bases at V and 3 bases at J, leaving 13 bases unmatched. Written as DNA, the CDR3 is TGTGCCAGCAGTCCCTCGGGGAAAGGACTAGCGGACTACGAGCAGTACTTC. It encodes CASSPSGKGLADYEQYF.

This chain joins TRBV2 and TRBJ1-1, with D unclear. The V gene's germline CDR1 is SNHLY and CDR2 FYNNEI. The CDR3 length is 13 residues. Trimming removed 8 bases at V and 10 bases at J, with 20 bases between. CDR3 bases: TGTGCCAGCCCGTGGGGAAGACCTAAGAGAGCTTTCTTT. It yields the protein CASPWGRPKRAFF.

This clone was recorded only once. This chain uses TRBV7-9 with TRBJ1-2; 7 bases are a match to TRBD1. CDR1 is SEHNR, CDR2 FQNEAQ, per germline (reference sequence). This CDR3 is built from 15 residues. The V gene end was trimmed by 4 bases and the J gene end by 6 bases; junction bases not matched to a gene: 11. The CDR3 reads CASSSIRQGKDGYTF. The CDR3 bases are TGTGCCAGCAGCTCCATTCGACAGGGAAAGGATGGCTACACCTTC.

This chain uses TRBV4-1 with TRBJ1-5; D perhaps matches TRBD1 (5 bases). The ends were cut back, 3 bases at V and 2 bases at J, with 11 bases in the middle. Germline values: CDR1 MGHRA, CDR2 YSYEKL. CDR3 length: 15 residues. The CDR3 protein is CASSHEDKGNQPQHF. The CDR3 nucleotides read TGCGCCAGCAGCCATGAGGACAAGGGCAATCAGCCCCAGCATTTT.

V gene TRBV27 combines with J gene TRBJ1-2; TRBD1 is a possible D gene (6 bases). The CDR3 runs to 13 residues. Germline V gene data show CDR1 as MNHEY and CDR2 as SMNVEV (reference sequence). V lost 5 bases and J 4 bases, leaving 11 bases between the germline ends. The CDR3 region is CASSVTGSYGYTF. CDR3 DNA: TGTGCCAGCAGTGTCACAGGGTCCTATGGCTACACCTTC.

This chain joins TRBV15 and TRBJ1-2, with unresolved D. V was cut by 3 bases and J by 7 bases, with 12 bases left in between. This CDR3 has 13 amino acids. Germline-derived CDR1 and CDR2 are LNHNV and YYDKDF (reference sequence). CDR3 sequence: CATSSEGLRGYTF. The CDR3 nucleotides read TGTGCCACCAGCAGTGAGGGATTGCGTGGCTACACCTTC.

The chain has TRBV4-3 and TRBJ2-1; D gene ambiguous. Germline values: CDR1 LGHNA, CDR2 YSLEER. Between the trimmed V and J ends, which lost 0 bases and 8 bases, there was a span of 8 bases. The length of the CDR3 is 13 residues. The CDR3 bases are TGCGCCAGCAGCCAAGATTCTAAGGATGAGCAGTTCTTC. Translating it yields CASSQDSKDEQFF.

The V gene is TRBV6-1, the J gene TRBJ1-2; D is perhaps TRBD1 (5 bases). The V gene's germline CDR1 is MNHNS and CDR2 SASEGT. The CDR3 has 15 residues. V was cut by 2 bases and J by 3 bases, with 13 bases left in between. DNA of the CDR3: TGTGCCAGCAGTGAATACCCTCTAGGGGACTATGGCTACACCTTC. Its translation: CASSEYPLGDYGYTF.

Only one count was recorded for this clone. This chain joins TRBV28 and TRBJ2-1; 8 nucleotides align to TRBD2. This CDR3 comprises 15 residues. Germline V gene data show CDR1 as MDHEN and CDR2 as SYDVKM. The V gene end was trimmed by 4 bases and the J gene end by 8 bases; junction bases not matched to a gene: 10. CDR3 bases: TGTGCCAGCAGTTCCCCGCGACTAGCGCGCTATGAGCAGTTCTTC. It translates to CASSSPRLARYEQFF.

The chain links TRBV19 to TRBJ2-2, with D hard to call. The V and J ends lost 4 bases and 3 bases respectively, with 15 bases between them. Germline V gene lookup returns CDR1 LNHDA and CDR2 SQIVND (reference sequence). The CDR3 is 16 amino acids. The CDR3 is CASSRYSPPDTGELFF. The CDR3 DNA reads TGTGCCAGTAGTAGGTACAGCCCCCCCGACACCGGGGAGCTGTTTTTT.

This rearrangement joins TRBV5-6 to TRBJ2-7; no definite D call. The CDR3 covers 14 residues. The V gene's germline CDR1 is SGHDT and CDR2 YYEEEE. Trimming stripped 3 bases from V and 2 bases from J, with 12 bases between. In nucleotides, the CDR3 is TGTGCCAGCAGCTATACGGCGGCGGCCTACGAGCAGTACTTC. It translates to CASSYTAAAYEQYF.

The V call is TRBV6-1, the J call TRBJ2-7, with D uncertain. V lost 8 bases and J 0 bases, leaving 11 bases between the germline ends. The CDR3 spans 13 residues. CDR1 and CDR2 from the germline V gene are MNHNS and SASEGT. The CDR3 reads CASSPVNSYEQYF. As DNA, the CDR3 is TGTGCCAGCTCCCCAGTTAACTCCTACGAGCAGTACTTC.

The chain joins TRBV7-3 to TRBJ2-7, with D perhaps matching TRBD2 (5 bases). Between the trimmed V and J ends, which lost 1 base and 5 bases, there was a span of 9 bases. The CDR3 covers 13 residues. Germline loops: CDR1 SGHTA, CDR2 FQGTGA. The CDR3 DNA reads TGTGCCAGCAGCTTAATCGGGGTTAACGAGCAGTACTTC. It codes for CASSLIGVNEQYF.

The gene calls are TRBV29-1 and TRBJ2-1; possibly TRBD1 or TRBD2 for D (5 bases each). The germline V gene encodes CDR1 SQVTM and CDR2 ANQGSEA. V was shortened by 6 bases and J by 9 bases, with 18 bases between the two germline ends. The CDR3 contains 13 residues. CDR3 residues: CSVPGRPSGEQFF. CDR3 coding DNA: TGCAGCGTCCCGGGACGACCCTCGGGTGAGCAGTTCTTC.

The gene calls are TRBV4-3 and TRBJ1-2, with 11 bases lining up with TRBD1. Germline-derived CDR1 and CDR2 are LGHNA and YSLEER. This CDR3 is 16 amino acids long. With V trimmed by 0 bases and J by 6 bases, 6 bases remained unmatched. The CDR3 region is CASSQDRTGGFHGYTF. The CDR3 DNA is TGCGCCAGCAGCCAAGATCGGACAGGGGGCTTTCATGGCTACACCTTC.